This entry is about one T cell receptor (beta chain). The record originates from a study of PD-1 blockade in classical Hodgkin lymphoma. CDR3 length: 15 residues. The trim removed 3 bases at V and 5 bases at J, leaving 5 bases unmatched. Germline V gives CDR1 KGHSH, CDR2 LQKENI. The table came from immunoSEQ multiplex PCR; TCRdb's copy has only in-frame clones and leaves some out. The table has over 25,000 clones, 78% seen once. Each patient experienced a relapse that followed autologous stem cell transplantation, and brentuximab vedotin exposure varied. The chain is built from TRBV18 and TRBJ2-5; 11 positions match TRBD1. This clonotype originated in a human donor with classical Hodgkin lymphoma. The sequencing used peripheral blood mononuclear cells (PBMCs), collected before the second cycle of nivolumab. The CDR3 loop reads CASSPGTGGYETQYF. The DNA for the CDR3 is TGTGCCAGCTCACCCGGGACAGGGGGATATGAGACCCAGTACTTC.